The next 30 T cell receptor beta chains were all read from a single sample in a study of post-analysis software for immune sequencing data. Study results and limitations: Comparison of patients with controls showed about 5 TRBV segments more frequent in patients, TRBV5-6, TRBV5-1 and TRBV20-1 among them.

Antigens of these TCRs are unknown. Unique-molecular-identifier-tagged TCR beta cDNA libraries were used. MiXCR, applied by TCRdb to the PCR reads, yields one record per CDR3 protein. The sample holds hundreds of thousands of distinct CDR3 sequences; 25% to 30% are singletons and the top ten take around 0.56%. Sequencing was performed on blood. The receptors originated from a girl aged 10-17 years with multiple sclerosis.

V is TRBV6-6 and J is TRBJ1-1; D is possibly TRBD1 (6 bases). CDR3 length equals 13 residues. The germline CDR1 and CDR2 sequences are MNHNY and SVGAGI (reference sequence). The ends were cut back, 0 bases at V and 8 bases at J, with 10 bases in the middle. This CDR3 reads CASSYSLGTEAFF. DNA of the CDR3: TGTGCCAGCAGTTACTCCTTGGGGACAGAAGCTTTCTTT.

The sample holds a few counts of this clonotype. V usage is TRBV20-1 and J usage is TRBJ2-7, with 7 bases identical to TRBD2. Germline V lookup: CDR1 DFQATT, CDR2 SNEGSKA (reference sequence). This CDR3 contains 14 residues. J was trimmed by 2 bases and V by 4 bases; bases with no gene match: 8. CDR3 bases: TGCAGTGCTACAGTAGCGGGCCCAACCTACGAGCAGTACTTC. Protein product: CSATVAGPTYEQYF.

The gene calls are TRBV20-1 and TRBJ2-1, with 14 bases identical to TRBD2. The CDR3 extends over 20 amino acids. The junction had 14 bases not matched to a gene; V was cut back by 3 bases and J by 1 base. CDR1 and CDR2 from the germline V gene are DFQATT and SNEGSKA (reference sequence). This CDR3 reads CSARPMPGLAGDSSYNEQFF. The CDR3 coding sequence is TGCAGTGCTAGGCCCATGCCGGGACTAGCGGGAGATTCATCCTACAATGAGCAGTTCTTC.

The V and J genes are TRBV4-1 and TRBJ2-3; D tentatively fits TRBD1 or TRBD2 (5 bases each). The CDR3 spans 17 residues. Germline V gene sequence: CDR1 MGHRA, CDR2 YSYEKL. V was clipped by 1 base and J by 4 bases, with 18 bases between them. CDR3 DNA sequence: TGCGCCAGCAGCCAAGGAGGGGTGACAGTGCCCCCAGATACGCAGTATTTT. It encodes CASSQGGVTVPPDTQYF.

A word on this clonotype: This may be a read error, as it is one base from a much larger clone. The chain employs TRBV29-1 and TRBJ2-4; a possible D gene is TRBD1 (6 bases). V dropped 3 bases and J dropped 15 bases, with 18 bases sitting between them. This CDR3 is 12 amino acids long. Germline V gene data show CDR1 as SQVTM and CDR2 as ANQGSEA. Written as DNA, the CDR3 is TGCAGCGTTGAGACAGGCCAAGAGACCCGGTACTTC. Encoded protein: CSVETGQETRYF. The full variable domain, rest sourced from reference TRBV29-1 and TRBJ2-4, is SAVISQKPSRDICQRGTSLTIQCQVDSQVTMMFWYRQQPGQSLTLIATANQGSEATYESGFVIDKFPISRPNLTFSTLTVSNMSPEDSSIYLCSVETGQETRYFGAGTRLSVL.

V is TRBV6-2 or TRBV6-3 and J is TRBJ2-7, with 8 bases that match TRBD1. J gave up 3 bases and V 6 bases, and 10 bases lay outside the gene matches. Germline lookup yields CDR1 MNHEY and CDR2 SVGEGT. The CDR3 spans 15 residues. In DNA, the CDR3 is TGTGCCAGCAGGAGGGGACAGGTTGGATTCTACGAGCAGTACTTC. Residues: CASRRGQVGFYEQYF.

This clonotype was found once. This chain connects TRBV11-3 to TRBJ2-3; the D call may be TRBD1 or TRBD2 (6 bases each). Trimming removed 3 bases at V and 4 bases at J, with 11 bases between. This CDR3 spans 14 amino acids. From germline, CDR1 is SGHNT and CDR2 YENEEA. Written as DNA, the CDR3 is TGTGCCAGCAGCTTCGAGGGGGGAGCAGATACGCAGTATTTT. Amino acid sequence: CASSFEGGADTQYF.

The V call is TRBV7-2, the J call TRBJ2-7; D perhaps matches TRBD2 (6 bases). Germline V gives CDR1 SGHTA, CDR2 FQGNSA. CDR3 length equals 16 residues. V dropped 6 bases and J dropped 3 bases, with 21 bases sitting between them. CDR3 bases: TGTGCCAGCAGTAAGAGGCGGGGAGAACTTAACTACGAGCAGTACTTC. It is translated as CASSKRRGELNYEQYF.

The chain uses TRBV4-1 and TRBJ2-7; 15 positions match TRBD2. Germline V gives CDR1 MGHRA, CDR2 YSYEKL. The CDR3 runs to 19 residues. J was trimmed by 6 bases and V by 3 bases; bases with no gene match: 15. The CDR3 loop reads CASSQSTGTSGGSDSEQYF. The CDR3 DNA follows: TGCGCCAGCAGCCAGTCAACCGGGACTAGCGGGGGGTCAGACTCCGAGCAGTACTTC.

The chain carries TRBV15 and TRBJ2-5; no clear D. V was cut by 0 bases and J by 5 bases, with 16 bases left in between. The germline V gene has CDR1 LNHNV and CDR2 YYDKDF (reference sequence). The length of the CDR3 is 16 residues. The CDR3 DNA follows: TGTGCCACCAGCAGAGATCCCAGCCGGAAGGCTGAGACCCAGTACTTC. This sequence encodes CATSRDPSRKAETQYF.

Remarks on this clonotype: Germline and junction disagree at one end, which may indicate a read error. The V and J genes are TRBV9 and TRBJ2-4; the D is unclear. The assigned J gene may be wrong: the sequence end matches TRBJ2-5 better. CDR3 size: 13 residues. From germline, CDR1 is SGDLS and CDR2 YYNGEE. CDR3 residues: CAGSVGQYQTQYF. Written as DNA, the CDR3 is TGTGCCGGCAGCGTAGGCCAGTATCAGACCCAGTACTTC.

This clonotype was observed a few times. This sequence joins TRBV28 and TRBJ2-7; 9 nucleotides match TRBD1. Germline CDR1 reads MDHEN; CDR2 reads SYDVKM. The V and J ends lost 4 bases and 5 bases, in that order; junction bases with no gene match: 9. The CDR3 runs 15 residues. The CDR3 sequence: CASSSAPGQGNEQYF. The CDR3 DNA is TGTGCCAGCAGTTCCGCTCCGGGACAGGGAAACGAGCAGTACTTC.

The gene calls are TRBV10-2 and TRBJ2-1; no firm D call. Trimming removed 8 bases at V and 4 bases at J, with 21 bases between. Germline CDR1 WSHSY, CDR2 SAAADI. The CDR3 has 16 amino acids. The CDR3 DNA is TGCGCCAGCCCCTATACTTCCCGGTCCCGATACAATGAGCAGTTCTTC. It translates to CASPYTSRSRYNEQFF.

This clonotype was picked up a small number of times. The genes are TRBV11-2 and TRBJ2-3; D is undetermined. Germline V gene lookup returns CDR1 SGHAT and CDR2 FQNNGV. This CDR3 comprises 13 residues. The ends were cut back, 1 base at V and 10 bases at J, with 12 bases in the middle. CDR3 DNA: TGTGCCAGCAGCTTAGCCCCAAGCCGGGCGCAGTATTTT. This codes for CASSLAPSRAQYF.

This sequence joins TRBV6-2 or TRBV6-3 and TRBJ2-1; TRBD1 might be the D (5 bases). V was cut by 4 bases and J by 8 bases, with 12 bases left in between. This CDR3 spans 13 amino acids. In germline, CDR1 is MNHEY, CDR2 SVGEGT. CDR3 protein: CASSLPGFHEQFF. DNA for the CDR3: TGTGCCAGCAGTTTACCAGGGTTCCATGAGCAGTTCTTC.

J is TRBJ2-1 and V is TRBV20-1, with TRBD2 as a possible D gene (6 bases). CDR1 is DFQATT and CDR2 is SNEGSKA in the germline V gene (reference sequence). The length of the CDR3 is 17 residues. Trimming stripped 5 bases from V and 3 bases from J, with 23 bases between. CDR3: CSASQPGPGVNYNEQFF. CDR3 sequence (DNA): TGCAGTGCTTCACAACCAGGTCCGGGGGTAAACTACAATGAGCAGTTCTTC.

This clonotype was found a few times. The CDR3 here is CSVGGGAEYEQYF. CDR3 sequence (DNA): TGCAGCGTTGGAGGAGGGGCGGAGTACGAGCAGTACTTC. The chain recombines TRBV29-1 with TRBJ2-7; maybe TRBD2 (6 bases). V gave up 4 bases and J gave up 4 bases, with 14 bases separating them. This CDR3 region has 13 residues. From germline, CDR1 is SQVTM and CDR2 ANQGSEA.

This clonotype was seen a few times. The CDR3 reads CSASGDRRETEAFF. Written as DNA, the CDR3 is TGCAGTGCTAGTGGGGACAGGCGGGAGACTGAAGCTTTCTTT. V usage is TRBV20-1 and J usage is TRBJ1-1, with 8 bases fitting TRBD1. This CDR3 comprises 14 residues. With V trimmed by 3 bases and J by 5 bases, 8 bases remained unmatched. Germline V lookup: CDR1 DFQATT, CDR2 SNEGSKA (reference sequence).

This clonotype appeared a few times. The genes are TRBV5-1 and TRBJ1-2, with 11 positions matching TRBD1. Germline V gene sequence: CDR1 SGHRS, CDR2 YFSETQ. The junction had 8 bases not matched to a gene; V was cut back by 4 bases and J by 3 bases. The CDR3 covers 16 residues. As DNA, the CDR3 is TGCGCCAGCAGCGCGGGACAGGGGGGCCCCTACTATGGCTACACCTTC. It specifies CASSAGQGGPYYGYTF.

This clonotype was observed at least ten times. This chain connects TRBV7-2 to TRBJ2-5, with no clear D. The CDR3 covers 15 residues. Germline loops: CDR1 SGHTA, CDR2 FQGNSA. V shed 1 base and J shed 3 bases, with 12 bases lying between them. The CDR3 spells CASSLGSRRKETQYF. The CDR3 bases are TGTGCCAGCAGCTTAGGTTCCAGGAGAAAAGAGACCCAGTACTTC.

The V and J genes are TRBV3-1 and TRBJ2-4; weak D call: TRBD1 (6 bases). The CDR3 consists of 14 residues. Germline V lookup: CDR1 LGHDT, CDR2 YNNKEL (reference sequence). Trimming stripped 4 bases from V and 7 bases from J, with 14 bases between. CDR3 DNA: TGTGCCAGCAGCCCGACGGGGCAGGGGAACATTCAGTACTTC. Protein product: CASSPTGQGNIQYF.

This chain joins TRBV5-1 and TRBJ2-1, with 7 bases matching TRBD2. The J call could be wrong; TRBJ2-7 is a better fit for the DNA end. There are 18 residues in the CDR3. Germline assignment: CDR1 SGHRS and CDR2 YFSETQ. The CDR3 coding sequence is TGCGCCAGCAGCGCTCCCTCCGGGACTACCCCCTTTGGGAATGAGCAGTACTTC. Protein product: CASSAPSGTTPFGNEQYF.

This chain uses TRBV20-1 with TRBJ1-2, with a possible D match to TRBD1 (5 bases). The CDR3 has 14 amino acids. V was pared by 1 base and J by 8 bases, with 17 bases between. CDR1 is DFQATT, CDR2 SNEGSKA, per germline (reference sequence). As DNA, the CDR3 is TGCAGTGCTAGAGGAGGGGCCAGACCACAAGGCTACACCTTC. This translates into CSARGGARPQGYTF.

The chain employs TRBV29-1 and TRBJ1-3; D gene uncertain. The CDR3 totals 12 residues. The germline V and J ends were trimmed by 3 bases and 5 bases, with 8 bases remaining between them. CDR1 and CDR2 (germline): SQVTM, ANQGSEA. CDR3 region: CSVDGSRNTIYF. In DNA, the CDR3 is TGCAGCGTTGACGGCAGTCGAAACACCATATATTTT.

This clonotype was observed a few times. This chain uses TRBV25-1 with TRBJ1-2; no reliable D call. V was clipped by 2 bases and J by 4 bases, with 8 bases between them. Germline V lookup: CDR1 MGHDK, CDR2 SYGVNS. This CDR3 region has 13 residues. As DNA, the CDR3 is TGTGCCAGCAGTGAACTCGAGAGCTATGGCTACACCTTC. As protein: CASSELESYGYTF.

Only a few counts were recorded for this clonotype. The CDR3 is CASSLTSGGRNEQFF. Here the CDR3 DNA reads TGTGCCAGCAGCCTGACTAGCGGGGGGCGCAATGAGCAGTTCTTC. V and J are TRBV5-5 and TRBJ2-1; 13 bases agree with TRBD2. The CDR3 runs to 15 residues. Germline lookup yields CDR1 SGHKS and CDR2 YYEKEE (reference sequence). Trimming cost V 4 bases and J 6 bases; bases outside gene matches: 4.

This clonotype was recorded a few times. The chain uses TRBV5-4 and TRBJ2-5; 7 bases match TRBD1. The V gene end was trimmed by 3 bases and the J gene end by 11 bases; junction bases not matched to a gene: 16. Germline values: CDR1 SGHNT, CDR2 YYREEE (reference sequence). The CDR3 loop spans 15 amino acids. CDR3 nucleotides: TGTGCCAGCAGCTCCTCCGGGACAGCCCCTGGTGAGCAGTACTTC. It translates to CASSSSGTAPGEQYF. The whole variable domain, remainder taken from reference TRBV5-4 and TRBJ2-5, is ETGVTQSPTHLIKTRGQQVTLRCSSQSGHNTVSWYQQALGQGPQFIFQYYREEENGRGNFPPRFSGLQFPNYSSELNVNALELDDSALYLCASSSSGTAPGEQYFGPGTRLLVL.

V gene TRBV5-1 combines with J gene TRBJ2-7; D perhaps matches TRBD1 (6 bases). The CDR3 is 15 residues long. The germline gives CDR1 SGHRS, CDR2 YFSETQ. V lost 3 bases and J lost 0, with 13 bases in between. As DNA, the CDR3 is TGCGCCAGCAGCTCCGACAGGTATAGCTCCTACGAGCAGTACTTC. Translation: CASSSDRYSSYEQYF.

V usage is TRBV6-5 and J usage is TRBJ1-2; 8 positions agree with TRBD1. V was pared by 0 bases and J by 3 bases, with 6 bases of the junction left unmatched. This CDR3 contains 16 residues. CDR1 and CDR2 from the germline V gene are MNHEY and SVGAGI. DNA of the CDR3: TGTGCCAGCAGTTACTCACCAGGGGGCATGGACTATGGCTACACCTTC. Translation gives CASSYSPGGMDYGYTF.

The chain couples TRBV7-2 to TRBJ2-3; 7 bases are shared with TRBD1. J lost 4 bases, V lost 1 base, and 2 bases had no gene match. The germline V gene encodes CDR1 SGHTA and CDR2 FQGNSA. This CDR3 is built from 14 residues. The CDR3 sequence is CASSLVTGPDTQYF. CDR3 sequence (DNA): TGTGCCAGCAGCTTAGTGACAGGGCCAGATACGCAGTATTTT.